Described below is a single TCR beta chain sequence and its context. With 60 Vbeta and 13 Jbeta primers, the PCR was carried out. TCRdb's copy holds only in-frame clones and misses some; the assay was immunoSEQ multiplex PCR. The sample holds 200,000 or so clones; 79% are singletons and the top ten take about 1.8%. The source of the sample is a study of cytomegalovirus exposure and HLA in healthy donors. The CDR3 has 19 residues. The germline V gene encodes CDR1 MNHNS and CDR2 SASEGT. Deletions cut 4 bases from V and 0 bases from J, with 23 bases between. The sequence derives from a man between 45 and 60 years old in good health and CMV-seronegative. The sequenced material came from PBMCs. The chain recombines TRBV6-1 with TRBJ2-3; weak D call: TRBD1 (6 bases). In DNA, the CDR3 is TGTGCCAGCAGTGCGCCCGGGACAATTTACCCCACTAGCACAGATACGCAGTATTTT. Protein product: CASSAPGTIYPTSTDTQYF.